Below, 13 T cell receptor beta chains from the same sample are listed, as sequenced in a study of shared T cell receptors in the human thymus. Measured with immunoSEQ multiplex PCR; TCRdb has only the in-frame clones, and not every one. The sample lists around 67,000 clones, 90% to 95% occurring once. The sequenced sample was thymocytes. Source of these receptors: a human donor.

The V call is TRBV11-2, the J call TRBJ1-2, with a possible D match to TRBD1 (5 bases). This CDR3 comprises 16 residues. V was clipped by 3 bases and J by 6 bases, with 20 bases between them. Germline CDR1 SGHAT, CDR2 FQNNGV. The CDR3 sequence is CASSFIRQPFRDGYTF. The CDR3 DNA reads as TGTGCCAGCAGCTTTATCAGACAGCCTTTTCGGGATGGCTACACCTTC.

This chain links TRBV19 with TRBJ1-4, with 9 bases fitting TRBD1. V lost 5 bases, J lost 10 bases, and 8 bases stayed unmatched. The germline V gene encodes CDR1 LNHDA and CDR2 SQIVND (reference sequence). This CDR3 has 14 residues. CDR3 coding DNA: TGTGCCAGTAGTGAACAGGGGGCAAGAGGAAAACTGTTTTTT. Its protein product is CASSEQGARGKLFF. The complete variable domain, with remaining parts taken from reference TRBV19 and TRBJ1-4, reads DGGITQSPKYLFRKEGQNVTLSCEQNLNHDAMYWYRQDPGQGLRLIYYSQIVNDFQKGDIAEGYSVSREKKESFPLTVTSAQKNPTAFYLCASSEQGARGKLFFGSGTQLSVL.

V gene TRBV5-4 combines with J gene TRBJ2-7, with TRBD1 matching over 12 bases. The CDR3 sequence is 15 residues long. J gave up 7 bases and V 2 bases, and 7 bases lay outside the gene matches. Germline values: CDR1 SGHNT, CDR2 YYREEE (reference sequence). CDR3 protein: CASSFPGQGALEQYF. CDR3 in DNA: TGTGCCAGCAGCTTCCCGGGACAGGGGGCATTGGAGCAGTACTTC.

J is TRBJ2-7 and V is TRBV7-2; unclear D gene. This CDR3 is built from 16 residues. The germline V gene has CDR1 SGHTA and CDR2 FQGNSA. The V end was cut by 5 bases, the J end by 1 base, with 18 bases between. The CDR3 nucleotides are TGTGCCAGCAGCCGCTACTCGTGTCCGGGTTCCTACGAGCAGTACTTC. Amino acid sequence: CASSRYSCPGSYEQYF.

The chain uses TRBV4-2 and TRBJ1-3; the match to TRBD1 covers 7 bases. Germline V CDR1 and CDR2: LGHNA, YNFKEQ. The trim removed 0 bases at V and 0 bases at J, leaving 8 bases unmatched. This CDR3 contains 18 residues. The CDR3 DNA sequence: TGTGCCAGCAGCCAAGAGACGGGACAGCGTCACTCTGGAAACACCATATATTTT. It translates to CASSQETGQRHSGNTIYF.

This clone came up once. This rearrangement joins TRBV30 to TRBJ1-4; D not certain. Germline CDR1 and CDR2: GTSNPN and SVGIG (reference sequence). CDR3 length: 11 amino acids. The V end lost 6 bases, the J end lost 7 bases, and 9 bases lay between the germline ends. CDR3 sequence reads: CACQESEKLFF. Written as DNA, the CDR3 is TGTGCCTGCCAGGAGAGTGAAAAACTGTTTTTT.

The chain uses TRBV7-2 and TRBJ1-6; maybe TRBD1 (6 bases). Deletions cut 5 bases from V and 0 bases from J, with 20 bases between. Germline CDR1 reads SGHTA; CDR2 reads FQGNSA. This CDR3 has 19 residues. The CDR3 loop is CASSPGGAGESSYNSPLHF. The DNA for the CDR3 is TGTGCCAGCAGCCCGGGGGGGGCCGGGGAAAGCTCCTATAATTCACCCCTCCACTTT.

CDR3 bases: TGTGCCAGTAGTGCCCCAAACAGTTATGGCTACACCTTC. Protein sequence: CASSAPNSYGYTF. The chain combines TRBV19 with TRBJ1-2, with no clear D. Trimming removed 5 bases at V and 5 bases at J, with 12 bases between. The CDR3 runs 13 residues. Germline V gene sequence: CDR1 LNHDA, CDR2 SQIVND (reference sequence).

J is TRBJ2-5 and V is TRBV6-5, with a weak D call TRBD2 (6 bases). CDR1 and CDR2 from the germline V gene are MNHEY and SVGAGI. Trimming stripped 9 bases from V and 5 bases from J, with 19 bases between. There are 14 residues in the CDR3. CDR3 DNA sequence: TGTGCCAGTCTCGGGGGAACCTTTGGGGAGACCCAGTACTTC. Amino acid sequence: CASLGGTFGETQYF.

J is TRBJ1-1 and V is TRBV28; D is undetermined. Deletions cut 6 bases from V and 0 bases from J, with 5 bases between. The CDR3 is 12 residues long. Looked up from germline, CDR1 is MDHEN and CDR2 is SYDVKM. CDR3 DNA sequence: TGTGCCAGCAGGTACTTGAACACTGAAGCTTTCTTT. It encodes CASRYLNTEAFF.

This rearrangement joins TRBV7-2 to TRBJ2-7; possibly TRBD1 for D (6 bases). The V gene lost 2 bases and the J gene lost 2 bases, with 13 bases spanning the gap. The CDR3 spans 15 residues. Germline V lookup: CDR1 SGHTA, CDR2 FQGNSA. CDR3 DNA: TGTGCCAGCAGCTTATCTATAGCAGGGGCCTACGAGCAGTACTTC. Protein: CASSLSIAGAYEQYF.

The rearrangement links TRBV4-3 to TRBJ2-5, with 10 bases that match TRBD1. The junction had 17 bases not matched to a gene; V was cut back by 2 bases and J by 5 bases. Germline V gene lookup returns CDR1 LGHNA and CDR2 YSLEER. There are 19 residues in the CDR3. The CDR3 nucleotides are TGCGCCAGCAGCCAACGTGACAGGGGGCGCGTCCAGGGGCTGGAGACCCAGTACTTC. Translation: CASSQRDRGRVQGLETQYF.

The V and J genes are TRBV7-6 and TRBJ1-5; D is possibly TRBD1 (5 bases). V was cut by 1 base and J by 0 bases, with 7 bases left in between. The CDR3 loop spans 15 amino acids. CDR1 and CDR2 (germline): SGHVS, FNYEAQ. CDR3 sequence: CASSLGGDSNQPQHF. As DNA, the CDR3 is TGTGCCAGCAGCTTAGGAGGGGATAGCAATCAGCCCCAGCATTTT.